The source of this T cell receptor (beta chain) is a study of T cells in Graves' hyperthyroidism and ophthalmopathy. This CDR3 spans 16 amino acids. The ends lost 3 bases at V and 5 bases at J; junction bases unmatched: 10. The V gene's germline CDR1 is ENHRY and CDR2 SYGVKD. Amplified TCR beta CDR3 regions came from RNA transcripts. During a first-round RT-PCR of the TCR CDR3, the HTBI primer set was used. Each CDR3 protein is one row after TCRdb ran MiXCR on the multiplex PCR reads. Of 300,000 to 350,000 distinct CDR3 sequences in the sample, around 16% are singletons; the top ten hold approximately 33%. With respect to this clonotype: The final CDR3 position lacks the conserved phenylalanine or tryptophan, pointing to a likely read error.

The TCR sequence derives from a man between 25 and 39 years old with Graves' hyperthyroidism. Sample: blood. The rearrangement joins TRBV10-3 to TRBJ2-7; 10 bases match TRBD1. The CDR3 DNA is TGTGCCATCAGTGATCAAACCCCGACAGGGGGCGACGAGCAGTACCTC. It specifies CAISDQTPTGGDEQYL.